The present entry profiles one T cell receptor (beta chain) with its context. This entry is derived from a study of technical replicates of blood from several donors. This table comes from immunoSEQ multiplex PCR, and its TCRdb copy is limited to in-frame clones, with some not included. The sample lists about 100,000 clones, 85% to 95% occurring once. CDR3 size: 20 residues. The V gene end was trimmed by 3 bases and the J gene end by 5 bases; junction bases not matched to a gene: 16. Germline lookup yields CDR1 SGHNT and CDR2 YYREEE (reference sequence). Input material: T cells isolated from PBMCs. The chain employs TRBV5-4 and TRBJ2-1, with 14 bases fitting TRBD2. The clonotype was recovered from a human donor in good health. This chain's CDR3 is CASSSGLAGEKVWGNNEQFF. Here the CDR3 DNA reads TGTGCCAGCAGCTCGGGACTAGCGGGGGAGAAAGTTTGGGGAAACAATGAGCAGTTCTTC.